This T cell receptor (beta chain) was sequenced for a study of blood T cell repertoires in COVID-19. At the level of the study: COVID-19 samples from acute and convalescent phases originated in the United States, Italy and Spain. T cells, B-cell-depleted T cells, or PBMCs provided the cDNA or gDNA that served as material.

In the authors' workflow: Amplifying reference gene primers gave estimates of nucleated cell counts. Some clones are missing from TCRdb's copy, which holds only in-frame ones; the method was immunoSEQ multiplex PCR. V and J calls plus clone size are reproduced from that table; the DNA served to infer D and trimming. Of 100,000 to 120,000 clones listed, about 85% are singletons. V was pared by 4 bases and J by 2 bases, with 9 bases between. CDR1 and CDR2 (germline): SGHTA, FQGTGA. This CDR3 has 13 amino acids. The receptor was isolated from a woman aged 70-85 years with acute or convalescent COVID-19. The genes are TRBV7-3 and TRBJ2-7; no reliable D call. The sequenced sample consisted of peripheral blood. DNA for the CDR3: TGTGCCAGCAGCTACGAACCTACCTACGAGCAGTACTTC. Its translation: CASSYEPTYEQYF.